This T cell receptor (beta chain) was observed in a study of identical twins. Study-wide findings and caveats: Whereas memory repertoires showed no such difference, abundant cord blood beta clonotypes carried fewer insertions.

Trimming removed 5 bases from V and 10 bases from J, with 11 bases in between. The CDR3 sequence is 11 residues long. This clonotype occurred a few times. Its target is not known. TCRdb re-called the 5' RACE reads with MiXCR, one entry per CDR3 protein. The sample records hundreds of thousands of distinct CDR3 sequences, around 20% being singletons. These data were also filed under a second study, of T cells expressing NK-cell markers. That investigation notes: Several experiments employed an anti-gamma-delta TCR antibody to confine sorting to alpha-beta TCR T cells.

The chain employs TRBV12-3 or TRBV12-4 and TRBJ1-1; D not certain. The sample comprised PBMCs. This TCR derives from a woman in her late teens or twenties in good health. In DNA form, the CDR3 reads TGTGCCAGCAGTCTGACATCGCTAGCTTTCTTT. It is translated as CASSLTSLAFF.